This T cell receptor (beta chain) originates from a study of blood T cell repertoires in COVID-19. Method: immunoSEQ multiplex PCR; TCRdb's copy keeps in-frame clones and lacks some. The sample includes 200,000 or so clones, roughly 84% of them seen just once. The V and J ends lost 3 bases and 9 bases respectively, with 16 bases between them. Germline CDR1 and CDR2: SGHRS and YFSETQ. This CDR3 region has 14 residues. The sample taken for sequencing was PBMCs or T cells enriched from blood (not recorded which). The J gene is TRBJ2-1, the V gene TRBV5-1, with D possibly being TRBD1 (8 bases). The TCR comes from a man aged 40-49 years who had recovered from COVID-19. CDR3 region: CASSYQDREGEQFF. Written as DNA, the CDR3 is TGCGCCAGCAGCTACCAGGACAGGGAGGGTGAGCAGTTCTTC. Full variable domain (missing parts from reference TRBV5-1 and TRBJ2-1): KAGVTQTPRYLIKTRGQQVTLSCSPISGHRSVSWYQQTPGQGLQFLFEYFSETQRNKGNFPGRFSGRQFSNSRSEMNVSTLELGDSALYLCASSYQDREGEQFFGPGTRLTVL.